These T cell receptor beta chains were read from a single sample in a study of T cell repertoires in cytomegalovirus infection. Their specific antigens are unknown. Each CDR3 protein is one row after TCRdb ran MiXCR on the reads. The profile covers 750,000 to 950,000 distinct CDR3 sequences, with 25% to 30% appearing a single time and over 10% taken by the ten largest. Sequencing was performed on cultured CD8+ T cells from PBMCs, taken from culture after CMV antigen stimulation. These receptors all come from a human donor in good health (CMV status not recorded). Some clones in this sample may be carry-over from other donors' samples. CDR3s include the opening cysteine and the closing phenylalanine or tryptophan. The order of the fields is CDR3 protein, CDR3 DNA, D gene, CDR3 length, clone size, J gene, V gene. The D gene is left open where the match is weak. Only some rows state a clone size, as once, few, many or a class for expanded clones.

cdr3_aa: CASSSRLKGEEKLFF
cdr3_nt: TGTGCCAGCAGCTCCAGGCTCAAAGGAGAAGAAAAACTGTTTTTT
d_call: -
cdr3_length: 15
clone_size: many
j_call: TRBJ1-4
v_call: TRBV7-9

cdr3_aa: CASSRISGGSSYEQYF
cdr3_nt: TGTGCCAGCAGTCGGATAAGCGGGGGGAGTTCCTACGAGCAGTACTTC
d_call: TRBD2
cdr3_length: 16
clone_size: -
j_call: TRBJ2-7
v_call: TRBV27

cdr3_aa: CAISEAPDTQYF
cdr3_nt: TGTGCCATCAGTGAGGCTCCAGATACGCAGTATTTT
d_call: -
cdr3_length: 12
clone_size: -
j_call: TRBJ2-3
v_call: TRBV10-3

cdr3_aa: CASSSSERVSYEQYF
cdr3_nt: TGTGCCAGCAGCTCCAGTGAGCGGGTTTCCTACGAGCAGTACTTC
d_call: -
cdr3_length: 15
clone_size: -
j_call: TRBJ2-7
v_call: TRBV7-9

cdr3_aa: CASSPPGTGELFF
cdr3_nt: TGTGCCAGCAGCCCCCCAGGAACCGGGGAGCTGTTTTTT
d_call: -
cdr3_length: 13
clone_size: many
j_call: TRBJ2-2
v_call: TRBV12-3/TRBV12-4

cdr3_aa: CASSIGLARGTQYF
cdr3_nt: TGTGCCAGTAGTATTGGACTAGCGAGGGGGACCCAGTACTTC
d_call: TRBD2
cdr3_length: 14
clone_size: few
j_call: TRBJ2-5
v_call: TRBV19

cdr3_aa: CAGGRRPGELFF
cdr3_nt: TGCGCCGGGGGCCGAAGACCCGGGGAGCTGTTTTTT
d_call: -
cdr3_length: 12
clone_size: -
j_call: TRBJ2-2
v_call: TRBV4-1

cdr3_aa: CASSINRGNEQFF
cdr3_nt: TGTGCCAGTAGTATAAACAGGGGTAATGAGCAGTTCTTC
d_call: TRBD1
cdr3_length: 13
clone_size: few
j_call: TRBJ2-1
v_call: TRBV19

cdr3_aa: CASSQDTSGGRETQYF
cdr3_nt: TGTGCCAGCAGCCAAGATACGTCGGGGGGGCGAGAGACCCAGTACTTC
d_call: TRBD2
cdr3_length: 16
clone_size: many
j_call: TRBJ2-5
v_call: TRBV14

cdr3_aa: CASSLGTGTGFYSPLHF
cdr3_nt: TGTGCCAGCAGCTTAGGGACTGGGACAGGGTTTTATTCACCCCTCCACTTT
d_call: TRBD1
cdr3_length: 17
clone_size: many
j_call: TRBJ1-6
v_call: TRBV7-2

cdr3_aa: CASRYGGKNTEAFF
cdr3_nt: TGTGCCAGCAGGTATGGGGGTAAGAACACTGAAGCTTTCTTT
d_call: -
cdr3_length: 14
clone_size: -
j_call: TRBJ1-1
v_call: TRBV27

cdr3_aa: CASSRQGGIKETQYF
cdr3_nt: TGCGCCAGCAGCCGACAGGGAGGGATCAAAGAGACCCAGTACTTC
d_call: -
cdr3_length: 15
clone_size: few
j_call: TRBJ2-5
v_call: TRBV4-1

cdr3_aa: CASSGGTALNQPQHF
cdr3_nt: TGTGCCAGCAGTGGTGGCACAGCTCTAAATCAGCCCCAGCATTTT
d_call: -
cdr3_length: 15
clone_size: -
j_call: TRBJ1-5
v_call: TRBV2

cdr3_aa: CAIKVSVQETQYF
cdr3_nt: TGTGCCATCAAGGTTTCGGTCCAAGAGACCCAGTACTTC
d_call: -
cdr3_length: 13
clone_size: -
j_call: TRBJ2-5
v_call: TRBV10-3

cdr3_aa: CASSREALSYEQYF
cdr3_nt: TGCGCCAGCAGCCGGGAGGCCCTATCCTACGAGCAGTACTTC
d_call: -
cdr3_length: 14
clone_size: few
j_call: TRBJ2-7
v_call: TRBV4-1

cdr3_aa: CATETGYTF
cdr3_nt: TGTGCCACCGAGACTGGCTACACCTTC
d_call: -
cdr3_length: 9
clone_size: -
j_call: TRBJ1-2
v_call: TRBV6-1

cdr3_aa: CASSPPTKPSYTF
cdr3_nt: TGTGCCAGCAGCCCCCCAACGAAACCTAGCTACACCTTC
d_call: -
cdr3_length: 13
clone_size: few
j_call: TRBJ1-2
v_call: TRBV7-9

cdr3_aa: CASKRTGSNQPQHF
cdr3_nt: TGTGCCAGCAAACGGACAGGGTCAAACCAGCCCCAGCATTTT
d_call: TRBD1
cdr3_length: 14
clone_size: -
j_call: TRBJ1-5
v_call: TRBV6-2/TRBV6-3

cdr3_aa: CASSYSPHTSGGRSGQFF
cdr3_nt: TGTGCCAGCAGTTACTCGCCCCATACTAGCGGGGGCCGCTCCGGGCAGTTCTTC
d_call: TRBD2
cdr3_length: 18
clone_size: few
j_call: TRBJ2-1
v_call: TRBV6-2/TRBV6-3

cdr3_aa: CASSYAGGPGETQYF
cdr3_nt: TGTGCCAGCAGTTACGCGGGGGGGCCAGGGGAGACCCAGTACTTC
d_call: TRBD2
cdr3_length: 15
clone_size: -
j_call: TRBJ2-5
v_call: TRBV27

cdr3_aa: CSVLAGYGDTQYF
cdr3_nt: TGCAGCGTACTAGCGGGGTACGGAGATACGCAGTATTTT
d_call: TRBD2
cdr3_length: 13
clone_size: -
j_call: TRBJ2-3
v_call: TRBV29-1

cdr3_aa: CATSEGQETDTQYF
cdr3_nt: TGTGCCACCAGTGAGGGACAGGAGACAGATACGCAGTATTTT
d_call: TRBD1
cdr3_length: 14
clone_size: -
j_call: TRBJ2-3
v_call: TRBV24-1

cdr3_aa: CASGLTYGNTEAFF
cdr3_nt: TGTGCTAGTGGTTTGACTTACGGGAACACTGAAGCTTTCTTT
d_call: -
cdr3_length: 14
clone_size: -
j_call: TRBJ1-1
v_call: TRBV12-5

cdr3_aa: CASIRRGANVLTF
cdr3_nt: TGTGCCAGCATTCGTCGGGGGGCCAACGTCCTGACTTTC
d_call: -
cdr3_length: 13
clone_size: few
j_call: TRBJ2-6
v_call: TRBV6-6

cdr3_aa: CATPEDTQYF
cdr3_nt: TGTGCCACCCCCGAAGATACGCAGTATTTT
d_call: -
cdr3_length: 10
clone_size: -
j_call: TRBJ2-3
v_call: TRBV12-3/TRBV12-4

cdr3_aa: CASSLYPGSNEKLFF
cdr3_nt: TGTGCCAGCAGTTTATACCCAGGGAGTAATGAAAAACTGTTTTTT
d_call: -
cdr3_length: 15
clone_size: -
j_call: TRBJ1-4
v_call: TRBV28

cdr3_aa: CASSYRPETPQHF
cdr3_nt: TGTGCCAGCAGTTACAGGCCCGAGACGCCCCAGCATTTT
d_call: -
cdr3_length: 13
clone_size: -
j_call: TRBJ1-5
v_call: TRBV6-5

cdr3_aa: CASSLIESNYGYTF
cdr3_nt: TGTGCCAGCAGCTTAATCGAGTCTAACTATGGCTACACCTTC
d_call: -
cdr3_length: 14
clone_size: few
j_call: TRBJ1-2
v_call: TRBV7-6